A single sample gave rise to the 30 T cell receptor beta chains below, sequenced in a study of beta chain features in type 1 diabetes. The antigens for these receptors are not known. Sequenced material consisted of expressed TCRB transcripts (all of the isolated RNA was reverse transcribed). Data came from immunoSEQ multiplex PCR; TCRdb stores just in-frame clones and leaves some out. The sample yields fewer than 450,000 clones, 13% seen once. Findings of the study overall: Across all four CD4+ subsets, people with type 1 diabetes showed modestly shorter TCRB CDR3s.

Sequences were obtained from naive CD4+ T cells from blood. These receptors originate from a woman between 18 and 30 years old with type 1 diabetes.

This clone was observed a handful of times. The chain links TRBV4-2 to TRBJ2-7; 9 bases line up with TRBD1. The CDR3 covers 17 residues. J was trimmed by 2 bases and V by 4 bases; bases with no gene match: 12. Looked up from germline, CDR1 is LGHNA and CDR2 is YNFKEQ. CDR3 residues: CASSPQQTGGLPYEQYF. CDR3 nucleotide sequence: TGTGCCAGCAGCCCGCAACAAACAGGGGGCCTTCCCTACGAGCAGTACTTC.

This sequence joins TRBV6-5 and TRBJ2-5; a possible D gene is TRBD1 (6 bases). Germline V gene lookup returns CDR1 MNHEY and CDR2 SVGAGI. Trimming stripped 10 bases from V and 2 bases from J, with 17 bases between. The CDR3 has 14 amino acids. The CDR3 spells CAIRGSRFQETQYF. The CDR3 DNA follows: TGTGCCATCAGGGGTAGCCGCTTTCAAGAGACCCAGTACTTC.

The chain recombines TRBV7-2 with TRBJ2-3, with D possibly TRBD1 on 5 matching bases. The germline CDR1 and CDR2 sequences are SGHTA and FQGNSA. V shed 5 bases and J shed 0 bases, with 21 bases lying between them. CDR3 length: 18 residues. The CDR3 DNA reads as TGTGCCAGCAGCCCAGGGCCGACGGTCCGTGCTAGCACAGATACGCAGTATTTT. It translates to CASSPGPTVRASTDTQYF.

Of note for this clone: The junction shows a germline mismatch at one end, possibly a read error. V and J are TRBV20-1 and TRBJ2-5, with TRBD1 matching 8 bases. The CDR3 extends over 11 amino acids. The germline V gene has CDR1 DFQATT and CDR2 SNEGSKA (reference sequence). The CDR3 protein is CSASSGQALDF. CDR3 nucleotide sequence: TGCAGTGCTAGCTCGGGACAGGCCCTGGACTTC.

This chain connects TRBV19 to TRBJ1-5; possibly TRBD1 for D (6 bases). The V gene lost 7 bases and the J gene lost 3 bases, with 13 bases spanning the gap. Germline values: CDR1 LNHDA, CDR2 SQIVND (reference sequence). CDR3 length: 14 amino acids. The CDR3 DNA follows: TGTGCCAGTACCCTACAGGGCCTCAATCAGCCCCAGCATTTT. Encoded protein: CASTLQGLNQPQHF.

The chain is built from TRBV7-2 and TRBJ2-5; D unresolved. CDR3 length: 14 amino acids. From germline, CDR1 is SGHTA and CDR2 FQGNSA. V shed 1 base and J shed 2 bases, with 8 bases lying between them. The CDR3 protein is CASSLGGPQETQYF. In DNA form, the CDR3 reads TGTGCCAGCAGCTTAGGCGGCCCTCAAGAGACCCAGTACTTC. Full variable domain (rest looked up from reference TRBV7-2 and TRBJ2-5): GAGVSQSPSNKVTEKGKDVELRCDPISGHTALYWYRQSLGQGLEFLIYFQGNSAPDKSGLPSDRFSAERTGGSVSTLTIQRTQQEDSAVYLCASSLGGPQETQYFGPGTRLLVL.

The chain carries TRBV11-3 and TRBJ2-2; 7 nucleotides line up with TRBD2. From germline, CDR1 is SGHNT and CDR2 YENEEA. Trimming took 1 base from V and 3 from J; bases not matched to a gene: 5. The CDR3 runs 16 residues. CDR3 bases: TGTGCCAGCAGCTTAGGGCTTCTAGCGGACACCGGGGAGCTGTTTTTT. Protein product: CASSLGLLADTGELFF.

The sample holds a few counts of this clone. The gene calls are TRBV7-2 and TRBJ2-2; 8 bases align to TRBD2. The CDR3 is 17 residues long. The ends lost 2 bases at V and 8 bases at J; junction bases unmatched: 13. CDR1 and CDR2 from the germline V gene are SGHTA and FQGNSA. DNA of the CDR3: TGTGCCAGCAGCTTAACCGGGACTAGAAGGGGCCGAGGGGAGCTGTTTTTT. This gives the protein CASSLTGTRRGRGELFF.

The chain combines TRBV7-3 with TRBJ2-7, with 13 bases fitting TRBD2. CDR1 and CDR2 from the germline V gene are SGHTA and FQGTGA. The CDR3 sequence is 13 residues long. Trimming cost V 2 bases and J 9 bases; bases outside gene matches: 1. CDR3 residues: CASSLGLAGVQYF. CDR3 nucleotide sequence: TGTGCCAGCAGCTTAGGACTAGCGGGAGTGCAGTACTTC.

This clone was seen only a few times. The chain couples TRBV28 to TRBJ2-7; TRBD2 matches 10 bases. Germline V lookup: CDR1 MDHEN, CDR2 SYDVKM. V shed 6 bases, J shed 5 bases, and the junction held 10 bases outside the gene matches. There are 15 residues in the CDR3. CDR3 nucleotide sequence: TGTGCCAGCAGCTCAAGCGGGAGGGCCTTCAACGAGCAGTACTTC. This sequence encodes CASSSSGRAFNEQYF.

The J gene is TRBJ1-1, the V gene TRBV28; D is perhaps TRBD1 (5 bases). The V end was cut by 5 bases, the J end by 3 bases, with 16 bases between. This CDR3 is 15 amino acids long. Per germline, CDR1 MDHEN and CDR2 SYDVKM. CDR3 in DNA: TGTGCCAGCAGTCCTCTTGGGGCGTCGGACACTGAAGCTTTCTTT. Protein sequence: CASSPLGASDTEAFF.

This clone was seen only a few times. The rearrangement uses TRBV19 and TRBJ2-7; weak D call: TRBD2 (5 bases). Germline CDR1 is LNHDA and CDR2 is SQIVND (reference sequence). V was trimmed by 6 bases and J by 0 bases, leaving 21 bases between them. This CDR3 has 17 amino acids. The CDR3 DNA follows: TGTGCCAGTAGCACCAAGCTCTCTAGCTACGACTCCTACGAGCAGTACTTC. Translated: CASSTKLSSYDSYEQYF.

J is TRBJ1-2 and V is TRBV25-1; D possibly corresponds to TRBD1 (6 bases). The CDR3 totals 13 residues. The germline V gene encodes CDR1 MGHDK and CDR2 SYGVNS. Trimming cost V 4 bases and J 5 bases, with 11 bases left between them. The CDR3 spells CASSVGAPYGYTF. The CDR3, as DNA: TGTGCCAGCAGTGTGGGGGCGCCTTATGGCTACACCTTC.

The J gene is TRBJ2-7, the V gene TRBV15, with 10 bases fitting TRBD1. The V and J ends lost 0 bases and 5 bases, in that order; junction bases with no gene match: 13. This CDR3 contains 18 residues. CDR1 is LNHNV, CDR2 YYDKDF, per germline (reference sequence). The CDR3 nucleotides are TGTGCCACCAGCAGAGATCGGGGTAGGGGACAGGGGTTTGACGAGCAGTACGTC. This translates into CATSRDRGRGQGFDEQYV.

The genes are TRBV27 and TRBJ2-7, with 7 bases fitting TRBD1. Germline V CDR1 and CDR2: MNHEY, SMNVEV (reference sequence). V trimming: 0 bases; J trimming: 1 base; junction bases outside the gene matches: 0. This CDR3 comprises 14 residues. The CDR3 protein is CASSLSRGSYEQYF. CDR3 in DNA: TGTGCCAGCAGTTTATCCAGGGGGTCCTACGAGCAGTACTTC.

V is TRBV28 and J is TRBJ2-7, with TRBD1 matching over 9 bases. The CDR3 extends over 17 amino acids. Germline loops: CDR1 MDHEN, CDR2 SYDVKM. Trimming cost V 5 bases and J 0 bases; bases outside gene matches: 11. This chain's CDR3 is CASSPGQGLRSSYEQYV. The CDR3 DNA sequence: TGTGCCAGCAGTCCGGGACAGGGTCTCAGGAGCTCCTACGAGCAGTACGTC.

This clone has a handful of counts. The rearrangement uses TRBV9 and TRBJ2-2; D not resolved. This CDR3 is built from 14 residues. Germline V CDR1 and CDR2: SGDLS, YYNGEE. V lost 4 bases and J lost 0, with 7 bases in between. CDR3 in amino acids: CASSPTTNTGELFF. The CDR3 region has the DNA TGTGCCAGCAGCCCCACAACGAACACCGGGGAGCTGTTTTTT.

The chain has TRBV5-4 and TRBJ2-5, with D possibly TRBD2 on 5 matching bases. Trimming left V 4 bases short and J 0 bases short, with 16 bases between. The germline V gene has CDR1 SGHNT and CDR2 YYREEE (reference sequence). The CDR3 runs 16 residues. As DNA, the CDR3 is TGTGCCAGCAGCCCTCGGGGTGGACTGTACCAAGAGACCCAGTACTTC. Translated: CASSPRGGLYQETQYF.

CDR3 loop: CASSLFRQAYQPQHF. The DNA for the CDR3 is TGTGCCAGCAGCCTATTCAGACAGGCGTATCAGCCCCAGCATTTT. The genes are TRBV5-6 and TRBJ1-5; perhaps TRBD1 as D (6 bases). Per germline, CDR1 SGHDT and CDR2 YYEEEE. V was pared by 4 bases and J by 5 bases, with 16 bases between. CDR3 size: 15 residues.

The CDR3 is CASSSQGRGYEQYF. The CDR3 DNA follows: TGCGCCAGCAGCTCGCAGGGGAGAGGCTACGAGCAGTACTTC. This sequence joins TRBV4-1 and TRBJ2-7, with D tentatively TRBD1 (6 bases). Trimming left V 5 bases short and J 3 bases short, with 14 bases between. CDR3 size: 14 residues. Germline values: CDR1 MGHRA, CDR2 YSYEKL.

The V call is TRBV5-6, the J call TRBJ2-7, with 9 nucleotides matching TRBD2. The CDR3 contains 15 residues. V was pared by 3 bases and J by 7 bases, with 11 bases of the junction left unmatched. The germline CDR1 and CDR2 sequences are SGHDT and YYEEEE. The CDR3 is CASSSWGLALGEQYF. DNA of the CDR3: TGTGCCAGCAGCTCCTGGGGACTAGCTTTGGGTGAGCAGTACTTC.

The chain uses TRBV11-2 and TRBJ2-5, with 11 bases lining up with TRBD1. V lost 4 bases, J lost 3 bases, and 7 bases stayed unmatched. The CDR3 extends over 16 amino acids. Germline CDR1 reads SGHAT; CDR2 reads FQNNGV. The chain's CDR3 is CASSSTWTGGEETQYF. The CDR3, as DNA: TGTGCCAGCAGCTCAACCTGGACAGGGGGCGAAGAGACCCAGTACTTC.

The V gene is TRBV5-1, the J gene TRBJ2-2, with D perhaps TRBD2 (6 bases). CDR1 is SGHRS and CDR2 is YFSETQ in the germline V gene. Deletions cut 3 bases from V and 6 bases from J, with 12 bases between. The CDR3 covers 14 residues. DNA of the CDR3: TGCGCCAGCAGCTCCGGCGGGGACCCCGGGGAGCTGTTTTTT. This translates into CASSSGGDPGELFF.

The rearrangement joins TRBV30 to TRBJ2-2; perhaps TRBD2 as D (5 bases). CDR3 size: 14 residues. Trimming pared 0 bases from V and 5 bases from J, leaving 10 bases between. Germline values: CDR1 GTSNPN, CDR2 SVGIG (reference sequence). Here the CDR3 DNA reads TGTGCCTGGAGTGTTAGGCTAGCAACCGGGGAGCTGTTTTTT. Translated: CAWSVRLATGELFF.

This clone was detected a few times. The chain joins TRBV5-6 to TRBJ2-1, with 7 bases that match TRBD2. CDR1 and CDR2 (germline): SGHDT, YYEEEE. The CDR3 covers 16 residues. Losses at the gene ends were 3 bases for V and 8 bases for J; bases not matched to a gene: 14. CDR3 sequence (DNA): TGTGCCAGCAGCTCCCTTTGGGGGGAGGGCCTGTATGAGCAGTTCTTC. Amino acids: CASSSLWGEGLYEQFF. Full variable domain (remainder filled in from reference TRBV5-6 and TRBJ2-1): DAGVTQSPTHLIKTRGQQVTLRCSPKSGHDTVSWYQQALGQGPQFIFQYYEEEERQRGNFPDRFSGHQFPNYSSELNVNALLLGDSALYLCASSSLWGEGLYEQFFGPGTRLTVL.

V gene TRBV7-3 combines with J gene TRBJ2-5; 7 bases line up with TRBD2. V lost 2 bases, J lost 2 bases, and 5 bases stayed unmatched. Germline-derived CDR1 and CDR2 are SGHTA and FQGTGA. CDR3 size: 15 residues. The CDR3, as DNA: TGTGCCAGCAGCTTAGGCGCGGGAGTACAAGAGACCCAGTACTTC. Protein: CASSLGAGVQETQYF.

This clone was seen only a few times. Other DNA sequences from this sample encode an identical CDR3 as well. The genes are TRBV5-1 and TRBJ2-3; 8 bases match TRBD2. Trimming removed 0 bases from V and 0 bases from J; junction bases left unmatched: 3. The CDR3 sequence is 16 residues long. Looked up from germline, CDR1 is SGHRS and CDR2 is YFSETQ. The CDR3 bases are TGCGCCAGCAGCTTGGGTACTAGCGGCAGCACAGATACGCAGTATTTT. Translated: CASSLGTSGSTDTQYF. Full variable domain (outside the CDR3, taken from reference TRBV5-1 and TRBJ2-3): KAGVTQTPRYLIKTRGQQVTLSCSPISGHRSVSWYQQTPGQGLQFLFEYFSETQRNKGNFPGRFSGRQFSNSRSEMNVSTLELGDSALYLCASSLGTSGSTDTQYFGPGTRLTVL.

The J gene is TRBJ2-5, the V gene TRBV2; 10 nucleotides agree with TRBD1. This CDR3 is 15 amino acids long. Losses at the gene ends were 4 bases for V and 4 bases for J; bases not matched to a gene: 6. Per the germline V gene, CDR1 is SNHLY and CDR2 is FYNNEI. The CDR3 protein is CASSVRDRGPETQYF. The CDR3 nucleotides read TGTGCCAGCAGTGTCCGGGACAGGGGCCCAGAGACCCAGTACTTC.

In this sample, this clone turned up a few times. The rearrangement links TRBV18 to TRBJ2-7, with TRBD2 as a possible D gene (6 bases). Deletions cut 3 bases from V and 0 bases from J, with 12 bases between. The CDR3 sequence is 15 residues long. CDR1 and CDR2 from the germline V gene are KGHSH and LQKENI. In DNA, the CDR3 is TGTGCCAGCTCACCGGGACTCTCCTTCTCCTACGAGCAGTACGTC. Its translation is CASSPGLSFSYEQYV.

The chain couples TRBV5-1 to TRBJ2-7; 9 nucleotides align to TRBD1. Germline loops: CDR1 SGHRS, CDR2 YFSETQ. There are 14 residues in the CDR3. Unmatched junction bases numbered 6, after V lost 4 bases and J lost 4 bases. The CDR3 nucleotides are TGCGCCAGCAGCAACCCGGGACAGGGTTACGAGCAGTACTTC. This sequence encodes CASSNPGQGYEQYF.